Following are 14 T cell receptor beta chains from one sample sequenced in a study of cytomegalovirus exposure and HLA in healthy donors (dated by TCRdb to about 2017). Preparation of the library involved the immunoSEQ multiplex PCR assay. For the multiplex PCR, a mixture combining 60 forward primers for TCR Vbeta segments and 13 reverse primers for TCR Jbeta segments was used. The source is immuneACCESS, and TCRdb retained only in-frame sequences with V and J called. Part of the clones is not carried over; for the studies checked, unresolved V genes explain less than half of this, and the remainder is unexplained. The sample data list roughly 100,000 clones, and around 72% of these were observed just once. About 2.2% of the sample is taken by the ten largest. The sequenced sample was PBMCs. Receptors originate from a man aged 25 to 40 in good health and CMV-seronegative.

The chain carries TRBV18 and TRBJ2-3, with D possibly matching TRBD1 (5 bases). The germline V gene encodes CDR1 KGHSH and CDR2 LQKENI. This CDR3 contains 15 residues. V was trimmed by 0 bases and J by 0 bases, leaving 7 bases between them. The CDR3 nucleotides are TGTGCCAGCTCACCACCGACAGCCAGCACAGATACGCAGTATTTT. It codes for CASSPPTASTDTQYF.

The chain carries TRBV6-6 and TRBJ1-4; TRBD1 matches at 7 bases. The length of the CDR3 is 15 residues. Germline assignment: CDR1 MNHNY and CDR2 SVGAGI (reference sequence). The V segment lost 5 bases and the J segment 8 bases; nucleotides outside the gene matches: 11. In DNA, the CDR3 is TGTGCCAGCAGTACACGAGGGGGACAGAGGGAAAAACTGTTTTTT. Its translation is CASSTRGGQREKLFF.

This clone was detected only a few times. This chain uses TRBV5-1 with TRBJ1-2; TRBD1 matches at 7 bases. Losses at the gene ends were 7 bases for V and 7 bases for J; bases not matched to a gene: 10. The CDR3 length is 13 residues. Germline loops: CDR1 SGHRS, CDR2 YFSETQ. The CDR3 coding sequence is TGCGCCAGCGGCCCGCGACAGGGCGGTGGCTACACCTTC. This encodes CASGPRQGGGYTF.

The rearrangement uses TRBV28 and TRBJ2-1; 12 nucleotides line up with TRBD2. CDR1 MDHEN and CDR2 SYDVKM come from the germline V gene. CDR3 length equals 18 residues. J gave up 7 bases and V 4 bases, and 14 bases lay outside the gene matches. For the CDR3, the DNA is TGTGCCAGCAGTTCTCGAATGGCGGCTAGCGGGAGGGGGAATGAGCAGTTCTTC. Translation gives CASSSRMAASGRGNEQFF.

The V gene is TRBV19, the J gene TRBJ1-5; D not resolved. V lost 5 bases to trimming and J lost 6 bases, with 5 bases between them. Germline loops: CDR1 LNHDA, CDR2 SQIVND (reference sequence). The CDR3 consists of 11 residues. The CDR3, as DNA: TGTGCCAGTAGTTCCGGTCAGCCCCAGCATTTT. Translation: CASSSGQPQHF.

The chain uses TRBV18 and TRBJ1-2; TRBD1 aligns across 8 bases. Unmatched junction bases numbered 7, after V lost 3 bases and J lost 4 bases. CDR1 and CDR2 (germline): KGHSH, LQKENI. The length of the CDR3 is 15 residues. The CDR3 reads CASSPWTGLFYGYTF. Here the CDR3 DNA reads TGTGCCAGCTCACCTTGGACAGGGCTCTTCTATGGCTACACCTTC. Together with reference TRBV18 and TRBJ1-2, the CDR3 gives the full variable domain: NAGVMQNPRHLVRRRGQEARLRCSPMKGHSHVYWYRQLPEEGLKFMVYLQKENIIDESGMPKERFSAEFPKEGPSILRIQQVVRGDSAAYFCASSPWTGLFYGYTFGSGTRLTVV.

This rearrangement joins TRBV5-1 to TRBJ2-7; 9 bases line up with TRBD1. The end of the DNA is better explained by TRBJ2-5, so the J call may be wrong. CDR1 and CDR2 from the germline V gene are SGHRS and YFSETQ. CDR3 length: 17 amino acids. CDR3 residues: CASSLFPGGTGRETQYF. The CDR3 DNA sequence: TGCGCCAGCAGCTTGTTCCCAGGTGGGACAGGGAGGGAGACCCAGTACTTC.

V is TRBV7-6 and J is TRBJ2-7, with D perhaps TRBD1 (5 bases). CDR1 SGHVS and CDR2 FNYEAQ come from the germline V gene. CDR3 length: 13 residues. Between the trimmed V and J ends, which lost 1 base and 5 bases, there was a span of 9 bases. CDR3 region: CASSLGQGNEQYF. The CDR3 DNA reads TGTGCCAGCAGCTTAGGTCAGGGTAACGAGCAGTACTTC.

The J gene is TRBJ1-1, the V gene TRBV5-1; D unclear. Germline values: CDR1 SGHRS, CDR2 YFSETQ. With 0 bases removed from V and 3 bases from J, the gap between germline ends came to 6 bases. The CDR3 contains 13 residues. CDR3 region: CASSLVAHTEAFF. DNA for the CDR3: TGCGCCAGCAGCTTGGTAGCCCACACTGAAGCTTTCTTT.

The CDR3 DNA reads as TGTGCCAGCAGTGCGAGCGGGAGAACGGAGACCCAGTACTTC. Residues: CASSASGRTETQYF. The gene calls are TRBV14 and TRBJ2-5; 8 positions match TRBD2. This CDR3 contains 14 residues. The V gene end was trimmed by 6 bases and the J gene end by 5 bases; junction bases not matched to a gene: 8. Germline loops: CDR1 SGHDN, CDR2 FVKESK.

The chain couples TRBV7-2 to TRBJ2-5; TRBD1 matches at 9 bases. With 1 base clipped from V and 4 bases from J, the junction kept 4 bases outside the gene matches. The CDR3 spans 15 residues. CDR1 is SGHTA, CDR2 FQGNSA, per germline. CDR3 loop: CASSLEQGQGETQYF. The CDR3 DNA is TGTGCCAGCAGCTTAGAACAGGGACAGGGAGAGACCCAGTACTTC.

The chain couples TRBV5-4 to TRBJ2-1, with 8 nucleotides matching TRBD1. The V and J ends lost 4 bases and 7 bases, in that order; junction bases with no gene match: 4. The CDR3 length is 13 residues. Germline V gives CDR1 SGHNT, CDR2 YYREEE (reference sequence). CDR3 sequence: CASSQRDRNEQFF. The DNA of the CDR3 is TGTGCCAGCAGCCAAAGGGACAGGAATGAGCAGTTCTTC.

The chain links TRBV10-1 to TRBJ2-7; D gene unclear. Between the trimmed V and J ends, which lost 8 bases and 7 bases, there was a span of 9 bases. Germline values: CDR1 WNHNN, CDR2 SYGVQD (reference sequence). The CDR3 totals 10 residues. The CDR3 sequence is CASLLREQYF. DNA of the CDR3: TGCGCCAGCCTCCTGAGGGAGCAGTACTTC.

CDR3 protein: CSVEEGIRNYGYTF. The CDR3, as DNA: TGCAGCGTTGAGGAGGGGATTCGTAACTATGGCTACACCTTC. This chain uses TRBV29-1 with TRBJ1-2; D possibly corresponds to TRBD1 (5 bases). The V and J ends lost 3 bases and 1 base respectively, with 12 bases between them. Germline V CDR1 and CDR2: SQVTM, ANQGSEA. The CDR3 loop spans 14 amino acids.